The 29 T cell receptor beta chains below were found in one sample sequenced in a study of cytomegalovirus exposure and HLA in healthy donors. The primer mix had 60 Vbeta and 13 Jbeta primers. Repertoires were generated with immunoSEQ multiplex PCR, while TCRdb's copy carries only in-frame clones and drops some. The sample includes 95,000 to 150,000 clones, about 80% of them seen just once. The source material was PBMCs. Receptor source: a man aged 60 to 75 in good health and CMV-seropositive.

V is TRBV6-4 and J is TRBJ1-5; D gene ambiguous. From germline, CDR1 is MRHNA and CDR2 SNTAGT. The CDR3 is made up of 13 amino acids. V shed 8 bases and J shed 1 base, with 9 bases lying between them. The CDR3 DNA reads TGTGCCAGCCCTACGTCAAGCAATCAGCCCCAGCATTTT. It codes for CASPTSSNQPQHF.

This sequence joins TRBV30 and TRBJ2-5; no definite D call. The J call may not be correct, given that the DNA end is closer to TRBJ2-7. Germline loops: CDR1 GTSNPN, CDR2 SVGIG (reference sequence). This CDR3 has 14 residues. CDR3 residues: CAWRPPPRPYEQYF. The CDR3 nucleotides are TGTGCCTGGAGACCCCCTCCTCGTCCCTACGAGCAGTACTTC.

CDR3 loop: CSAQTGDIQYF. Here the CDR3 DNA reads TGCAGTGCCCAGACAGGGGACATTCAGTACTTC. The genes are TRBV20-1 and TRBJ2-4; 8 positions match TRBD1. The CDR3 spans 11 residues. Trimming took 6 bases from V and 8 from J; bases not matched to a gene: 3. Looked up from germline, CDR1 is DFQATT and CDR2 is SNEGSKA (reference sequence).

On this clone itself: Other DNA sequences in this specimen translate into the identical CDR3. The chain recombines TRBV5-4 with TRBJ1-6; the match to TRBD1 covers 10 bases. V gave up 4 bases and J gave up 6 bases; unmatched junction bases: 4. Germline CDR1 is SGHNT and CDR2 is YYREEE (reference sequence). The length of the CDR3 is 15 residues. CDR3 bases: TGTGCCAGCAGCCCAGGACAGGGGGGTAATTCACCCCTCCACTTT. Encoded protein: CASSPGQGGNSPLHF.

This clone has more than one count but fewer than ten. This chain connects TRBV6-1 to TRBJ1-4; TRBD1 aligns across 9 bases. Germline loops: CDR1 MNHNS, CDR2 SASEGT. The CDR3 totals 14 residues. The V segment lost 6 bases and the J segment 7 bases; nucleotides outside the gene matches: 6. CDR3 DNA sequence: TGTGCCAGCAGGGACAGGGGCGGGGTTGAAAAACTGTTTTTT. It yields the protein CASRDRGGVEKLFF.

The V and J genes are TRBV11-3 and TRBJ2-1; D might be TRBD1 (6 bases). Germline CDR1 reads SGHNT; CDR2 reads YENEEA. This CDR3 contains 16 residues. The V end was cut by 2 bases, the J end by 5 bases, with 16 bases between. The CDR3 reads CASSLRQDNTHNEQFF. The DNA for the CDR3 is TGTGCCAGCAGCTTACGACAGGACAACACCCACAATGAGCAGTTCTTC.

The chain carries TRBV5-1 and TRBJ1-1; the match to TRBD1 covers 10 bases. CDR1 and CDR2 (germline): SGHRS, YFSETQ. V gave up 2 bases and J gave up 5 bases; unmatched junction bases: 12. This CDR3 is built from 17 residues. The CDR3 protein is CASSFASRDRGDTEAFF. The DNA of the CDR3 is TGCGCCAGCAGCTTCGCTTCCCGGGACAGGGGTGATACTGAAGCTTTCTTT.

The V gene is TRBV19, the J gene TRBJ1-1; tentatively, D is TRBD1 (5 bases). The CDR3 contains 14 residues. Germline-derived CDR1 and CDR2 are LNHDA and SQIVND (reference sequence). Trimming removed 3 bases from V and 5 bases from J, with 13 bases in between. The CDR3 bases are TGTGCCAGTAGTATGAAGGCAGGGAGGACTGAAGCTTTCTTT. Its translation: CASSMKAGRTEAFF.

The chain combines TRBV10-2 with TRBJ2-7; 9 positions match TRBD1. Germline V gene lookup returns CDR1 WSHSY and CDR2 SAAADI. There are 16 residues in the CDR3. V lost 6 bases, J lost 2 bases, and 11 bases stayed unmatched. The CDR3 nucleotides read TGCGCCAGCAGGGGGGCGGACAGGGGAGCTACCTACGAGCAGTACTTC. Its protein product is CASRGADRGATYEQYF.

This clone appeared a single time. The chain carries TRBV6-5 and TRBJ2-5, with 7 bases fitting TRBD2. The germline CDR1 and CDR2 sequences are MNHEY and SVGAGI. The CDR3 contains 15 residues. The V segment lost 6 bases and the J segment 1 base; nucleotides outside the gene matches: 8. The CDR3 loop is CASRTSLALQETQYF. CDR3 nucleotide sequence: TGTGCCAGCAGGACCTCACTAGCGCTCCAAGAGACCCAGTACTTC.

This sequence joins TRBV5-1 and TRBJ2-3; the D gene is possibly TRBD2 (6 bases). Germline CDR1 reads SGHRS; CDR2 reads YFSETQ. The length of the CDR3 is 14 residues. V lost 2 bases and J lost 6, with 13 bases in between. CDR3 in amino acids: CASSFGTLADTQYF. CDR3 nucleotide sequence: TGCGCCAGCAGCTTCGGGACTCTAGCGGATACGCAGTATTTT.

V and J are TRBV2 and TRBJ2-7; 10 positions agree with TRBD1. The CDR3 runs 15 residues. The junction had 5 bases not matched to a gene; V was cut back by 2 bases and J by 4 bases. Germline V gene lookup returns CDR1 SNHLY and CDR2 FYNNEI. CDR3 loop: CASSEPDRGRYEQYF. The CDR3 nucleotides read TGTGCCAGCAGTGAACCAGACAGGGGGCGGTACGAGCAGTACTTC.

The chain links TRBV19 to TRBJ2-7; D possibly corresponds to TRBD2 (6 bases). The germline V gene has CDR1 LNHDA and CDR2 SQIVND (reference sequence). The V gene lost 7 bases and the J gene lost 6 bases, with 16 bases spanning the gap. CDR3 length: 13 residues. The CDR3 sequence is CASTVGGVGEQYF. The CDR3 bases are TGTGCCAGTACCGTCGGAGGGGTTGGCGAGCAGTACTTC.

The rearrangement joins TRBV19 to TRBJ2-7; D may be TRBD2 (5 bases). Germline V gives CDR1 LNHDA, CDR2 SQIVND (reference sequence). Trimming removed 5 bases at V and 2 bases at J, with 16 bases between. The CDR3 covers 15 residues. The CDR3: CASSLPGNSAYEQYF. The CDR3 coding sequence is TGTGCCAGTAGTCTCCCGGGAAATAGTGCCTACGAGCAGTACTTC.

This chain joins TRBV6-6 and TRBJ1-3, with D tentatively TRBD1 (5 bases). The V end was cut by 0 bases, the J end by 2 bases, with 8 bases between. This CDR3 has 15 residues. Germline V gives CDR1 MNHNY, CDR2 SVGAGI (reference sequence). As DNA, the CDR3 is TGTGCCAGCAGTTACTCATCGGGGGCTGGAAACACCATATATTTT. This sequence encodes CASSYSSGAGNTIYF.

This rearrangement joins TRBV7-9 to TRBJ1-1, with D maybe TRBD1 (6 bases). The V end lost 3 bases, the J end lost 4 bases, and 12 bases lay between the germline ends. The germline CDR1 and CDR2 sequences are SEHNR and FQNEAQ (reference sequence). This CDR3 has 14 amino acids. The CDR3 DNA reads TGTGCCAGCAGCTTGGCGGGGGGGGCCACTGAAGCTTTCTTT. Encoded protein: CASSLAGGATEAFF.

This chain joins TRBV2 and TRBJ2-3, with D possibly TRBD2 on 5 matching bases. The CDR3 length is 16 residues. The germline V gene encodes CDR1 SNHLY and CDR2 FYNNEI. Trimming removed 2 bases at V and 6 bases at J, with 18 bases between. The CDR3 bases are TGTGCCAGCAGTGAACAGGTTCGGGATAGCCTGGATACGCAGTATTTT. Its protein product is CASSEQVRDSLDTQYF.

This sequence joins TRBV5-1 and TRBJ2-1; TRBD2 matches 9 bases. Germline V CDR1 and CDR2: SGHRS, YFSETQ. This CDR3 region has 16 residues. Trimming removed 3 bases from V and 6 bases from J; junction bases left unmatched: 10. The CDR3 region has the DNA TGCGCCAGCAGCTGGCGTGGTAGCGGGAGACCCAATGAGCAGTTCTTC. It translates to CASSWRGSGRPNEQFF.

The J gene is TRBJ2-7, the V gene TRBV5-1; 14 bases map to TRBD2. The CDR3 runs to 16 residues. The V gene's germline CDR1 is SGHRS and CDR2 YFSETQ. J gave up 6 bases and V 5 bases, and 10 bases lay outside the gene matches. In DNA form, the CDR3 reads TGCGCCAGCAGTCCCGGGACTAGCGGGAGAACAGGCGAGCAGTACTTC. This encodes CASSPGTSGRTGEQYF. Variable domain in full (rest from reference TRBV5-1 and TRBJ2-7): KAGVTQTPRYLIKTRGQQVTLSCSPISGHRSVSWYQQTPGQGLQFLFEYFSETQRNKGNFPGRFSGRQFSNSRSEMNVSTLELGDSALYLCASSPGTSGRTGEQYFGPGTRLTVT.

The V call is TRBV2, the J call TRBJ2-7; perhaps TRBD2 as D (6 bases). The CDR3 sequence is 15 residues long. Germline values: CDR1 SNHLY, CDR2 FYNNEI. The V gene lost 1 base and the J gene lost 2 bases, with 12 bases spanning the gap. CDR3 sequence (DNA): TGTGCCAGCAGTGAAGAGGGGAGGACGGCCTACGAGCAGTACTTC. This translates into CASSEEGRTAYEQYF.

This clone was seen just once. The V gene is TRBV11-2, the J gene TRBJ2-2, with 11 bases that match TRBD2. V gave up 5 bases and J gave up 5 bases; unmatched junction bases: 7. CDR3 size: 16 residues. Germline loops: CDR1 SGHAT, CDR2 FQNNGV. In DNA, the CDR3 is TGTGCCAGCAGCCTGTCTAGCGGGGGGCTTACCGGGGAGCTGTTTTTT. This translates into CASSLSSGGLTGELFF. Full variable domain (remainder filled in from reference TRBV11-2 and TRBJ2-2): EAGVAQSPRYKIIEKRQSVAFWCNPISGHATLYWYQQILGQGPKLLIQFQNNGVVDDSQLPKDRFSAERLKGVDSTLKIQPAKLEDSAVYLCASSLSSGGLTGELFFGEGSRLTVL.

The chain has TRBV6-5 and TRBJ2-7; 7 nucleotides agree with TRBD2. The V gene's germline CDR1 is MNHEY and CDR2 SVGAGI. CDR3 length equals 15 residues. J was trimmed by 4 bases and V by 0 bases; bases with no gene match: 6. CDR3 loop: CASSYSGGSRYEQYF. Written as DNA, the CDR3 is TGTGCCAGCAGTTACTCCGGCGGGAGTCGGTACGAGCAGTACTTC.

The rearrangement uses TRBV2 and TRBJ1-2, with unresolved D. V gave up 1 base and J gave up 0 bases, with 9 bases separating them. This CDR3 is 15 amino acids long. Germline lookup yields CDR1 SNHLY and CDR2 FYNNEI. The CDR3 DNA reads as TGTGCCAGCAGTGAAGGAGAGGTTACTAACTATGGCTACACCTTC. Protein product: CASSEGEVTNYGYTF.

The V and J genes are TRBV2 and TRBJ2-7; possibly TRBD2 for D (5 bases). The CDR3 covers 12 residues. The V gene lost 8 bases and the J gene lost 3 bases, with 11 bases spanning the gap. Germline-derived CDR1 and CDR2 are SNHLY and FYNNEI. CDR3 in DNA: TGTGCCAGCGCCGAACTAGGCTACGAGCAGTACTTC. This codes for CASAELGYEQYF.

The chain couples TRBV5-6 to TRBJ1-1; 8 bases fit TRBD1. Germline V gene data show CDR1 as SGHDT and CDR2 as YYEEEE. This CDR3 spans 14 amino acids. The V segment lost 4 bases and the J segment 3 bases; nucleotides outside the gene matches: 5. The DNA of the CDR3 is TGTGCCAGCAGCCGAGGGACAGGCTACACTGAAGCTTTCTTT. Protein product: CASSRGTGYTEAFF.

This clone was detected only a few times. This chain connects TRBV9 to TRBJ2-1; 13 bases map to TRBD2. CDR1 and CDR2 (germline): SGDLS, YYNGEE. Unmatched junction bases numbered 1, after V lost 2 bases and J lost 5 bases. CDR3 length: 15 residues. This CDR3 is CASSVGTSGNNEQFF. The CDR3 bases are TGTGCCAGCAGCGTTGGGACTAGCGGGAACAATGAGCAGTTCTTC.

This clone was counted only a few times. The chain has TRBV30 and TRBJ2-7; TRBD2 is a possible D gene (6 bases). With 5 bases removed from V and 4 bases from J, the gap between germline ends came to 21 bases. This CDR3 comprises 15 residues. In germline, CDR1 is GTSNPN, CDR2 SVGIG (reference sequence). In DNA form, the CDR3 reads TGTGCCTGGGGGTGGACGGGGGTCAACCCTTACGAGCAGTACTTC. Translating it yields CAWGWTGVNPYEQYF.

The V call is TRBV28, the J call TRBJ2-7; no definite D call. There are 16 residues in the CDR3. V shed 3 bases and J shed 6 bases, with 21 bases lying between them. Germline loops: CDR1 MDHEN, CDR2 SYDVKM. The CDR3 loop is CASSFGFRRLPTEQYF. CDR3 nucleotide sequence: TGTGCCAGCAGTTTCGGGTTCCGACGGCTTCCAACCGAGCAGTACTTC.

This clone was seen a handful of times. Sequence at one end of the junction differs from germline and may be a read error. The gene calls are TRBV28 and TRBJ2-3, with D perhaps TRBD2 (5 bases). The V gene's germline CDR1 is MDHEN and CDR2 SYDVKM. This CDR3 region has 9 residues. In nucleotides, the CDR3 is TGTGCCAGCAGTTCGGGGTCCCTTTTT. This translates into CASSSGSLF.